These 21 T cell receptor beta chains were sequenced from one sample in a study of cytomegalovirus exposure and HLA in healthy donors. Data came from immunoSEQ multiplex PCR; TCRdb stores just in-frame clones and leaves some out. The sample includes over 150,000 clones, roughly 89% of them seen just once. The specimen was PBMCs. The receptors derive from a man aged 18 to 29 in good health and CMV-seropositive.

The chain recombines TRBV5-1 with TRBJ2-3; 15 bases map to TRBD2. Germline V gives CDR1 SGHRS, CDR2 YFSETQ. Trimming at V came to 6 bases and at J to 4 bases, leaving 9 bases not matched to a gene. CDR3 length: 17 amino acids. The CDR3 DNA reads as TGCGCCAGCAAATTAAGGACTAGCGGGAGGGCCGCAGATACGCAGTATTTT. Translating it yields CASKLRTSGRAADTQYF.

CDR3 nucleotides: TGTGCCAGCAGTGAAGGAGCGGGAGACTACAATGAGCAGTTCTTC. Translating gives CASSEGAGDYNEQFF. The genes are TRBV6-1 and TRBJ2-1; TRBD2 aligns across 8 bases. Germline V gene data show CDR1 as MNHNS and CDR2 as SASEGT. CDR3 length equals 15 residues. V trimming: 1 base; J trimming: 3 bases; junction bases outside the gene matches: 2.

The V and J genes are TRBV7-3 and TRBJ2-3, with TRBD2 matching 9 bases. The J segment lost 5 bases and the V segment lost 2 bases, leaving 11 bases of the junction unmatched. This CDR3 has 17 residues. Looked up from germline, CDR1 is SGHTA and CDR2 is FQGTGA. The CDR3 loop reads CASSLERLAGAGDTQYF. The DNA of the CDR3 is TGTGCCAGCAGCTTAGAAAGATTAGCGGGAGCGGGAGATACGCAGTATTTT.

This clone was seen only once. The chain is built from TRBV6-1 and TRBJ1-2; D is undetermined. Germline-derived CDR1 and CDR2 are MNHNS and SASEGT. V was clipped by 2 bases and J by 8 bases, with 9 bases between them. The CDR3 runs 12 residues. CDR3 amino acids: CASSESRGGYTF. The CDR3 nucleotides are TGTGCCAGCAGTGAATCGAGAGGGGGCTACACCTTC.

This clone has just one count. The V call is TRBV6-5, the J call TRBJ1-2, with D possibly being TRBD1 (5 bases). This CDR3 has 14 amino acids. CDR1 is MNHEY, CDR2 SVGAGI, per germline. V gave up 0 bases and J gave up 6 bases, with 11 bases separating them. CDR3 in amino acids: CASSYSSGTNGYTF. For the CDR3, the DNA is TGTGCCAGCAGTTACTCGAGCGGGACGAATGGCTACACCTTC.

The CDR3 reads CASSYLTSGTDTQYF. The CDR3, as DNA: TGTGCCAGCAGTTACCTGACTAGCGGGACAGATACGCAGTATTTT. The chain has TRBV6-5 and TRBJ2-3; 10 bases agree with TRBD2. CDR1 and CDR2 from the germline V gene are MNHEY and SVGAGI. V shed 2 bases and J 3 bases; nucleotides not matched to a gene: 2. The CDR3 contains 15 residues.

The gene calls are TRBV28 and TRBJ2-1; a weak D match, TRBD2 (6 bases). The CDR3 runs 15 residues. The V gene lost 3 bases and the J gene lost 3 bases, with 12 bases spanning the gap. CDR1 MDHEN and CDR2 SYDVKM come from the germline V gene. CDR3 region: CASSFGGSGYNEQFF. CDR3 coding DNA: TGTGCCAGCAGTTTTGGGGGGTCCGGCTACAATGAGCAGTTCTTC.

This chain uses TRBV6-1 with TRBJ2-1; D gene uncertain. Trimming pared 3 bases from V and 2 bases from J, leaving 14 bases between. Germline V gene data show CDR1 as MNHNS and CDR2 as SASEGT. The CDR3 totals 16 residues. CDR3 nucleotides: TGTGCCAGCAGTGACCGACAAGGCCGGACCTACAATGAGCAGTTCTTC. The encoded protein is CASSDRQGRTYNEQFF.

The gene calls are TRBV2 and TRBJ2-1; 9 bases are a match to TRBD2. CDR1 and CDR2 from the germline V gene are SNHLY and FYNNEI. The CDR3 runs 16 residues. Trimming cost V 7 bases and J 4 bases; bases outside gene matches: 11. The CDR3 spells CASTLRSSGTYNEQFF. CDR3 sequence (DNA): TGTGCCAGCACCCTACGGTCTAGCGGGACTTACAATGAGCAGTTCTTC.

The chain recombines TRBV7-9 with TRBJ1-2; D gene uncertain. Per the germline V gene, CDR1 is SEHNR and CDR2 is FQNEAQ (reference sequence). The CDR3 runs 14 residues. The V gene lost 3 bases and the J gene lost 7 bases, with 15 bases spanning the gap. The CDR3 is CASSFPQRTLGYTF. In DNA, the CDR3 is TGTGCCAGCAGCTTCCCTCAGCGAACCCTTGGCTACACCTTC.

V and J are TRBV2 and TRBJ2-1, with 11 positions matching TRBD2. This CDR3 spans 15 amino acids. Trimming cost V 7 bases and J 6 bases; bases outside gene matches: 8. Germline V gives CDR1 SNHLY, CDR2 FYNNEI. DNA for the CDR3: TGTGCCAGCACCCTTAGCGGGAGGGGAGGCAATGAGCAGTTCTTC. This gives the protein CASTLSGRGGNEQFF. Full variable domain (missing parts from reference TRBV2 and TRBJ2-1): EPEVTQTPSHQVTQMGQEVILRCVPISNHLYFYWYRQILGQKVEFLVSFYNNEISEKSEIFDDQFSVERPDGSNFTLKIRSTKLEDSAMYFCASTLSGRGGNEQFFGPGTRLTVL.

The chain is built from TRBV7-9 and TRBJ2-2, with 11 positions matching TRBD2. Losses at the gene ends were 2 bases for V and 1 base for J; bases not matched to a gene: 3. Looked up from germline, CDR1 is SEHNR and CDR2 is FQNEAQ (reference sequence). The CDR3 runs 17 residues. CDR3 DNA sequence: TGTGCCAGCAGCTTATCCGGGACTAGCGGGAACACCGGGGAGCTGTTTTTT. This sequence encodes CASSLSGTSGNTGELFF.

This clone was found a few times. The chain recombines TRBV7-3 with TRBJ1-2; 9 bases line up with TRBD1. The CDR3 is made up of 15 amino acids. Germline CDR1 and CDR2: SGHTA and FQGTGA. With 3 bases clipped from V and 8 bases from J, the junction kept 10 bases outside the gene matches. The CDR3 nucleotides are TGTGCCAGCAGCTTGGGACAGGGTGTTGATGGAGGCTACACCTTC. Residues: CASSLGQGVDGGYTF.

The gene calls are TRBV6-1 and TRBJ2-7; 9 bases are a match to TRBD2. Per germline, CDR1 MNHNS and CDR2 SASEGT. The CDR3 extends over 16 amino acids. V shed 1 base and J 1 base; nucleotides not matched to a gene: 5. The CDR3: CASSEGGAGGSYEQYF. CDR3 DNA sequence: TGTGCCAGCAGTGAAGGGGGTGCGGGGGGGTCCTACGAGCAGTACTTC.

The rearrangement uses TRBV9 and TRBJ1-1; D is undetermined. This CDR3 spans 15 amino acids. V lost 0 bases and J 0 bases, leaving 9 bases between the germline ends. The germline V gene encodes CDR1 SGDLS and CDR2 YYNGEE. The CDR3 DNA reads as TGTGCCAGCAGCGTAGCTTCCAACATGAACACTGAAGCTTTCTTT. Translation gives CASSVASNMNTEAFF.

The rearrangement joins TRBV29-1 to TRBJ2-7, with D tentatively TRBD1 (5 bases). CDR3 length: 13 amino acids. Trimming left V 5 bases short and J 3 bases short, with 14 bases between. The germline V gene encodes CDR1 SQVTM and CDR2 ANQGSEA. CDR3 in DNA: TGCAGCGTTATAGGGGCCGGTGACTACGAGCAGTACTTC. Translation gives CSVIGAGDYEQYF.

This clone was recorded only once. The V gene is TRBV7-9, the J gene TRBJ2-3, with 9 bases matching TRBD1. V trimming: 4 bases; J trimming: 2 bases; junction bases outside the gene matches: 7. The length of the CDR3 is 16 residues. Per germline, CDR1 SEHNR and CDR2 FQNEAQ (reference sequence). The CDR3, as DNA: TGTGCCAGCAGCTCGTGGACAGGGGCACCCACAGATACGCAGTATTTT. It encodes CASSSWTGAPTDTQYF.

This sequence joins TRBV5-4 and TRBJ2-1, with TRBD1 matching 8 bases. V was clipped by 6 bases and J by 9 bases; unmatched bases: 14. Germline CDR1 is SGHNT and CDR2 is YYREEE (reference sequence). This CDR3 region has 15 residues. This CDR3 reads CASNYEPRGPSEQFF. In DNA, the CDR3 is TGTGCCAGCAACTATGAGCCCAGGGGGCCTAGTGAGCAGTTCTTC.

The chain links TRBV4-1 to TRBJ2-1; the match to TRBD2 covers 12 bases. This CDR3 has 17 residues. CDR1 and CDR2 from the germline V gene are MGHRA and YSYEKL. The V and J ends lost 3 bases and 1 base, in that order; junction bases with no gene match: 4. The CDR3 sequence: CASSHDLAGGSYNEQFF. In DNA, the CDR3 is TGCGCCAGCAGCCACGACCTAGCGGGAGGGTCCTACAATGAGCAGTTCTTC.

The CDR3, as DNA: TGTGCCAGCAGCCCACAACTCAGACAGGATAATGAGCAGTTCTTC. Amino acid sequence: CASSPQLRQDNEQFF. The chain joins TRBV7-9 to TRBJ2-1; D may be TRBD1 (6 bases). This CDR3 has 15 amino acids. Trimming removed 5 bases from V and 7 bases from J, with 18 bases in between. Germline V CDR1 and CDR2: SEHNR, FQNEAQ (reference sequence).

The genes are TRBV5-1 and TRBJ2-1; 11 bases are shared with TRBD1. The CDR3 has 13 amino acids. Germline CDR1 SGHRS, CDR2 YFSETQ. Losses at the gene ends were 4 bases for V and 7 bases for J; bases not matched to a gene: 1. The CDR3 DNA is TGCGCCAGCAGCCGGGACAGGGGGAATGAGCAGTTCTTC. Its translation is CASSRDRGNEQFF.